This T cell receptor (beta chain) came from a study of cytomegalovirus exposure and HLA in healthy donors. Researchers ran the PCR with 60 Vbeta and 13 Jbeta primers. Profiling relied on immunoSEQ multiplex PCR, and the TCRdb table lists in-frame clones only, not all of them. This sample has around 200,000 clones, with around 83% found just once. The CDR3 is 14 residues long. Germline V CDR1 and CDR2: LNHNV, YYDKDF (reference sequence). V lost 4 bases, J lost 6 bases, and 5 bases stayed unmatched. The study, taken as a whole, reports: Most likely, a cluster of highly shared sequence variants arose as a sequencing artifact. In a later analysis, a missense DCLRE1C variant was linked to TCR beta V- and J-gene trimming.

With regard to this clone: Its target is unknown.

This clonotype was sampled from a girl between 2 and 10 years old in good health and CMV-seropositive. The rearrangement joins TRBV15 to TRBJ2-7, with 11 nucleotides matching TRBD1. The sample taken for sequencing was PBMCs. The CDR3 region is CATSNRDRGSEQYF. The CDR3 nucleotides read TGTGCCACCAGCAATAGGGACAGGGGGTCCGAGCAGTACTTC. The full variable domain, its missing parts supplied by reference TRBV15 and TRBJ2-7, is DAMVIQNPRYQVTQFGKPVTLSCSQTLNHNVMYWYQQKSSQAPKLLFHYYDKDFNNEADTPDNFQSRRPNTSFCFLDIRSPGLGDTAMYLCATSNRDRGSEQYFGPGTRLTVT.